The rows below give T cell receptor beta chains drawn from one sample of a study of T cells in Graves' hyperthyroidism and ophthalmopathy. TCRdb reprocessed the multiplex PCR reads with MiXCR, giving one entry per CDR3 protein. The top ten hold just under 8.5% of the sample, which has hundreds of thousands of distinct CDR3 sequences, about 45% seen once. The sample consisted of peripheral blood or thyroid tissue (not recorded which). These receptors were taken from a young woman with Graves' hyperthyroidism. The CDR3 runs from the conserved cysteine through the conserved F or W. Each record gives: J gene, V gene, D gene, clone size, CDR3 DNA, CDR3 protein. A D gene is named only where the DNA matches it firmly. The size field is filled for only some rows; it gives once, few, many or a size class.

TRBJ2-7 | TRBV7-2 | TRBD1 | few | TGTGCCAGCAGCCCCAGAACAGGGGGCTATGACGAGCAGTACTTC | CASSPRTGGYDEQYF
TRBJ2-5 | TRBV6-1 | NA | NA | TGTGCCAGCAGAGCGACGAATCAAGAGACCCAGTACTTC | CASRATNQETQYF
TRBJ2-7 | TRBV5-4 | TRBD2 | NA | TGTGCCAGCAGTCGCGGGAGGTTCGAGCAGTACTTC | CASSRGRFEQYF
TRBJ1-2 | TRBV9 | TRBD1 | NA | TGTGCCAGCAGCCTCCGGGACAGCCTCAACAGAGGCTACACCTTC | CASSLRDSLNRGYTF
TRBJ2-5 | TRBV7-8 | NA | few | TGTGCCAGCAGCTTAGCGGAGCGGGAGACCCAGTACTTC | CASSLAERETQYF
TRBJ1-1 | TRBV2 | NA | many | TGTGCCAGCACCCAGACAGCCACTGAAGCTTTCTTT | CASTQTATEAFF
TRBJ1-1 | TRBV11-2 | NA | NA | TGTGCCAGCAGCCCTGTAACCCGGAGCACTGAAGCTTTCTTT | CASSPVTRSTEAFF
TRBJ1-2 | TRBV7-9 | TRBD1 | NA | TGTGCCAGCAACTTAGAGGCAGGGGGAAATGGCTACACCTTC | CASNLEAGGNGYTF
TRBJ1-1 | TRBV7-2 | NA | many | TGTGCCAGCAGCTTATCCACTGAAGCTTTCTTT | CASSLSTEAFF
TRBJ2-6 | TRBV7-8 | NA | NA | TGTGCCAGCAGTCTCCCGCTCGCTGGGGCCAACGTCCTGACTTTC | CASSLPLAGANVLTF
TRBJ1-1 | TRBV19 | NA | NA | TGTGCCAGTAGTAGTAGCCGGAACACTGAAGCTTTCTTT | CASSSSRNTEAFF
TRBJ2-6 | TRBV25-1 | NA | NA | TGTGCCAGCTCAACCAGGGTCCAATGGCAGGGGATCGCTGGGGCCAACGTCCTGACTTTC | CASSTRVQWQGIAGANVLTF
TRBJ1-1 | TRBV29-1 | NA | once | TGCAGCTTAGCGTACACGAACACTGAAGCTTTCTTT | CSLAYTNTEAFF
TRBJ2-7 | TRBV2 | NA | NA | TGTGCCAGCAGTGAAGCGCGCCTAGTCTACGAGCAGTACTTC | CASSEARLVYEQYF
TRBJ1-2 | TRBV29-1 | NA | once | TGTGCCTGGAGTGTCCAGTTGGGGCCCTATGGCTACACCTTC | CAWSVQLGPYGYTF
TRBJ1-2 | TRBV14 | NA | NA | TGTGCCAGCAGCCAAGGGACCGTCTGGGGCTACACCTTC | CASSQGTVWGYTF
TRBJ2-5 | TRBV7-2 | NA | NA | TGTGCCAGCAGCTTAGTTTCAGGGGCCGGGGCTCAAGAGACCCAGTACTTC | CASSLVSGAGAQETQYF
TRBJ1-1 | TRBV19 | NA | many | TGTGCCAGTAGTATGGGGCGGATGAACACTGAAGCTTTCTTT | CASSMGRMNTEAFF
TRBJ1-6 | TRBV4-3 | TRBD1 | NA | TGCGCCAGCAGATTCGGGACAGAAGAAGATTCACCCCTCCACTTT | CASRFGTEEDSPLHF
TRBJ2-5 | TRBV12-3/TRBV12-4 | NA | many | TGTGCCAGCAGTTTTGGGCTCCAAGAGACCCAGTACTTC | CASSFGLQETQYF
TRBJ2-7 | TRBV20-1 | TRBD2 | NA | TGCAGTGCTAGAGACGAGCGGGAGATTGCCTACGAGCAGTACTTC | CSARDEREIAYEQYF
TRBJ1-2 | TRBV29-1 | TRBD1 | NA | TGCAGCGGTGCCGGGACAGGGGCGGATGGCTACACCTTC | CSGAGTGADGYTF
TRBJ1-5 | TRBV10-3 | NA | many | TGTGCCATCAGTGAGTCGGTGACAGATAGCAATCAGCCCCAGCATTTT | CAISESVTDSNQPQHF
TRBJ1-2 | TRBV15 | TRBD1 | NA | TGTGCCGCCAGCAGTTACGACAGGGCCGGCTACACCTTC | CAASSYDRAGYTF
TRBJ2-7 | TRBV4-1 | NA | NA | TGCGCCAGCAGCTTGGAAGGGTACGAGCAGTGCTTC | CASSLEGYEQCF
TRBJ1-4 | TRBV29-1 | TRBD1 | NA | TGCAGCGCTGGACAGGGGGATCAGACGTTT | CSAGQGDQTF
TRBJ2-5 | TRBV10-3 | TRBD2 | NA | TGTGCCATCAGTGAGGCTAGCGGGGGAGAAGAGACCCAGTACTTC | CAISEASGGEETQYF
TRBJ2-7 | TRBV24-1 | NA | many | TGTGCCACCAGTGTTTCTTCGGCCGGCGAGCAGTACTTC | CATSVSSAGEQYF
TRBJ1-2 | TRBV29-1 | NA | many | TGCAGCGTTGAAAGGGCAGGGAACTATGGCTACACCTTC | CSVERAGNYGYTF
TRBJ2-5 | TRBV29-1 | TRBD1 | NA | TGCAGCACCCGGGGACAGGGCGCAAGGGAGACCCAGTACTTC | CSTRGQGARETQYF
TRBJ2-2 | TRBV5-1 | TRBD2 | once | TGCGCCAGCAGCTTGGCCCGGGATCTAGCGGAGACCGGGGAGCTGTTTTTT | CASSLARDLAETGELFF
TRBJ1-1 | TRBV7-2 | NA | NA | TGTGCCAGCAGTTGGCCTCGGAGGTGGAACACTGAAGCTTTCTTT | CASSWPRRWNTEAFF
TRBJ1-2 | TRBV7-9 | NA | many | TGTGCCAGCAGCTATGGGACCGTTAACTATGGCTACACCTTC | CASSYGTVNYGYTF
TRBJ1-2 | TRBV25-1 | NA | NA | TGTGCCAGCAGCAGAGTGGGAGATGGCTACACCTTC | CASSRVGDGYTF
TRBJ2-5 | TRBV29-1 | NA | few | TGCAGCGTTTCGAGTAGCAAGCAAGAGACCCAGTACTTC | CSVSSSKQETQYF
TRBJ1-2 | TRBV10-3 | NA | many | TGTGCCATCAGTGAAAAGTGGACGGACCTTTCGGGGGGCTACACCTTC | CAISEKWTDLSGGYTF
TRBJ2-7 | TRBV5-8 | TRBD2 | NA | TGTGCCAGCAGCTTGGCCGGGGGGTCCCGCGAGCAGTACTTC | CASSLAGGSREQYF
TRBJ2-5 | TRBV29-1 | NA | many | TGCAGCGTTGAAGGGGACACGGGTCAGGAGACCCAGTACTTC | CSVEGDTGQETQYF
TRBJ1-2 | TRBV24-1 | NA | many | TGTGCCACCAGTGATTCAAGTCCCACTAGCGGCTACACCTTC | CATSDSSPTSGYTF
TRBJ2-5 | TRBV7-9 | TRBD2 | few | TGTGCCAGCAGGCGAACTAGCGGAGGGGAGGGGACCCAGTACTTC | CASRRTSGGEGTQYF
TRBJ1-4 | TRBV29-1 | NA | once | TGCAGCGTTGATGGGGCGGAGGGGGAACTGTTTTTT | CSVDGAEGELFF
TRBJ1-1 | TRBV5-1 | NA | few | TGCGCCAGCAGCTTGATAGGGTCGAACACTGAAGCTTTCTTT | CASSLIGSNTEAFF
TRBJ1-5 | TRBV11-3 | NA | NA | TGTGCCAGCAGCGCGGGGGGGGGCGATCAGCCCCAGCATTTT | CASSAGGGDQPQHF
TRBJ1-1 | TRBV29-1 | TRBD1 | NA | TGCAGCAGCTCAGGACAGGTTGAAGCTTTCTTT | CSSSGQVEAFF
TRBJ2-2 | TRBV6-6 | NA | NA | TGTGCCAGCAGTACAGACCTCCTACCCACCGGGGAGCTGTTTTTT | CASSTDLLPTGELFF
TRBJ2-2 | TRBV20-1 | NA | NA | TGCAGTGCTCCGGGGTTTTCGAACACCGGGGAGCTGTTTTTT | CSAPGFSNTGELFF
TRBJ2-2 | TRBV19 | NA | NA | TGTGCCAGTACCCCTGAGGGGAGACCAGCTACGAACACCGGGGAGCTGTTTTTT | CASTPEGRPATNTGELFF
TRBJ2-7 | TRBV11-2 | TRBD1 | NA | TGTGCCAGCAGCGTCGGGACAGCCAACTACGAGCAGTACTTC | CASSVGTANYEQYF
TRBJ2-5 | TRBV7-6 | TRBD2 | NA | TGTGCCAGCAGCTCCGGACTAGCGGGAGGCCTTACCTTCCGGACCCAGTACTTC | CASSSGLAGGLTFRTQYF
TRBJ1-1 | TRBV29-1 | NA | few | TGCAGCGGAGGCAAAAAAAGGGGCACTGAAGCTTTCTTT | CSGGKKRGTEAFF
TRBJ1-6 | TRBV10-3 | NA | NA | TGTGCCATCAGTGACAGAAATAATTCACCCCTCCACTTT | CAISDRNNSPLHF
TRBJ1-4 | TRBV25-1 | NA | few | TGTGCCAGCTCACCAGTCCAGAGGAATGAAAAACTGTTTTTT | CASSPVQRNEKLFF
TRBJ1-1 | TRBV7-2 | TRBD1 | few | TGTGCCAGCAGCTTAGAAGGCGGGACAGCTGCTTTCTTT | CASSLEGGTAAFF
TRBJ2-2 | TRBV7-2 | NA | NA | TGTGCCAGCAGCGTTGAACAACGGACCACCGGGGAGCTGTTTTTT | CASSVEQRTTGELFF
TRBJ1-1 | TRBV25-1 | TRBD1 | NA | TGTGCCAGCAGGGGACAGGGATCGATGAACACTGAAGCTTTCTTT | CASRGQGSMNTEAFF